Below, one T cell receptor (beta chain) is given with its context. No antigen is known for it. The record originates from a study of T cell responses to AZD1222 COVID-19 vaccine. Whole-study findings and limits: Seropositive AZD1222 recipients at baseline numbered only five or six. Nearly half of spike-specific TCRs reportedly go after variant regions that carry no mutations.

The assay was immunoSEQ multiplex PCR, and TCRdb's table has in-frame clones only and misses some. The table has 90,000 to 130,000 clones, more than 70% seen once. The receptor comes from an adult in good health. Sequenced material: peripheral blood, taken on day 0 of MenACWY control vaccination.

The CDR3 DNA follows: TGTGCCATCAGGGGACAGGGAGGAAGCAATCAGCCCCAGCATTTT. Amino acid sequence: CAIRGQGGSNQPQHF. The chain joins TRBV10-3 to TRBJ1-5; TRBD1 aligns across 9 bases. Per the germline V gene, CDR1 is ENHRY and CDR2 is SYGVKD. This CDR3 has 15 residues. V shed 6 bases, J shed 1 base, and the junction held 4 bases outside the gene matches.